The rows below give T cell receptor beta chains drawn from one sample of a study of neurological immune-mediated disorders. In TCRdb, the 5' RACE reads were re-called with MiXCR into one record per CDR3 protein. The table includes tens of thousands of distinct CDR3 sequences, approximately 5.8% detected once. Sequencing input: CD4+ T cells from blood. Every receptor here comes from a woman between 18 and 30 years old with multiple sclerosis. The CDR3 runs from the conserved cysteine through the conserved F or W. A D gene is named only where the DNA matches it firmly. Part of the rows lack a size; the others show once, few, many or a class for expanded clones.

V gene	J gene	D gene	clone size	CDR3 protein	CDR3 DNA
TRBV12-3/TRBV12-4	TRBJ2-1	-	many	CASSLAGDEQFF	TGTGCCAGCAGTTTAGCGGGAGACGAGCAGTTCTTC
TRBV9	TRBJ1-5	-	many	CASSVPRRGRDQPQHF	TGTGCCAGCAGCGTTCCAAGAAGGGGTCGCGATCAGCCCCAGCATTTT
TRBV29-1	TRBJ1-1	-	many	CSAANTEAFF	TGCAGCGCTGCCAACACTGAAGCTTTCTTT
TRBV5-6	TRBJ1-2	TRBD1	few	CASSPTPGQGFHGYTF	TGTGCCAGCAGCCCAACCCCGGGACAGGGGTTCCATGGCTACACCTTC
TRBV5-1	TRBJ2-5	TRBD2	many	CASSLLRGGQETQYF	TGCGCCAGCAGCCTACTACGGGGGGGCCAAGAGACCCAGTACTTC
TRBV9	TRBJ1-1	-	many	CASNMDSRGNTEAFF	TGTGCCAGCAACATGGACAGTCGGGGGAACACTGAAGCTTTCTTT
TRBV6-2/TRBV6-3	TRBJ2-1	TRBD1	few	CASSYMPGQKYNEQFF	TGTGCCAGCAGTTACATGCCGGGACAGAAATACAATGAGCAGTTCTTC
TRBV10-3	TRBJ2-1	-	many	CAISAKGTEQFF	TGTGCCATCAGTGCGAAGGGGACAGAGCAGTTCTTC
TRBV5-1	TRBJ1-2	TRBD1	many	CASSLGGTGLTNYGYTF	TGCGCCAGCAGCTTGGGTGGGACAGGACTCACTAACTATGGCTACACCTTC
TRBV20-1	TRBJ1-5	-	many	CSASLGGGNQPQHF	TGCAGTGCTAGTCTTGGGGGGGGCAATCAGCCCCAGCATTTT
TRBV3-1	TRBJ1-5	TRBD1	many	CASSLSGGGGNQPQHF	TGTGCCAGCAGCCTTTCAGGGGGCGGGGGCAATCAGCCCCAGCATTTT
TRBV7-2	TRBJ2-3	-	many	CASSKSGPSTDTQYF	TGTGCCAGCAGTAAAAGCGGGCCAAGCACAGATACGCAGTATTTT
TRBV7-9	TRBJ1-4	TRBD1	many	CASSQGQGLTNEKLFF	TGTGCCAGCAGCCAGGGACAGGGGTTAACTAATGAAAAACTGTTTTTT
TRBV5-1	TRBJ2-1	TRBD1	many	CASGFRDSSYNEQFF	TGCGCCAGCGGATTCCGGGACAGCTCCTACAATGAGCAGTTCTTC
TRBV7-2	TRBJ1-5	-	many	CASSSQQVSGNQPQHF	TGTGCCAGCAGCTCCCAACAGGTGTCTGGAAATCAGCCCCAGCATTTT
TRBV5-1	TRBJ1-2	-	many	CASSFTRQNYGYTF	TGCGCCAGCAGCTTTACGAGGCAGAACTATGGCTACACCTTC
TRBV6-5	TRBJ1-1	-	many	CASARDTEAFF	TGTGCCAGCGCCCGGGACACTGAAGCTTTCTTT
TRBV5-1	TRBJ1-1	-	-	CTSSFAGLFTEAFF	TGCACCAGCAGCTTTGCAGGATTGTTCACTGAAGCTTTCTTT
TRBV20-1	TRBJ1-2	TRBD1	many	CSARRQGKMLYGYTF	TGCAGTGCTAGACGACAGGGGAAGATGCTCTATGGCTACACCTTC
TRBV3-1	TRBJ1-1	-	medium-sized	CASSQEGKREAFF	TGTGCCAGCAGCCAAGAAGGTAAAAGGGAAGCTTTCTTT
TRBV12-3/TRBV12-4	TRBJ2-1	-	-	CASSPSLNNEQFF	TGTGCCAGCAGCCCTTCCCTCAACAATGAGCAGTTCTTC
TRBV14	TRBJ1-2	TRBD1	many	CASSQVGQGYYGYTF	TGTGCCAGCAGCCAAGTCGGACAGGGTTATTATGGCTACACCTTC
TRBV3-1	TRBJ1-1	-	many	CASSRRGVGTEAFF	TGTGCCAGCAGCCGTCGCGGGGTTGGGACTGAAGCTTTCTTT
TRBV19	TRBJ1-2	-	few	CASNAKDNYGYTF	TGTGCCAGTAACGCGAAGGATAACTATGGCTACACCTTC
TRBV5-1	TRBJ1-2	-	many	CASSLVIENYGYTF	TGCGCCAGCAGCTTGGTAATAGAAAACTATGGCTACACCTTC
TRBV3-1	TRBJ2-4	-	many	CASSQDSIQYF	TGTGCCAGCAGCCAAGACAGCATTCAGTACTTC
TRBV29-1	TRBJ1-2	-	-	CSVAIGTDHGYTF	TGCAGCGTCGCAATTGGGACGGACCATGGCTACACCTTC
TRBV20-1	TRBJ1-1	-	many	CSATSGGGGGPASLVF	TGCAGTGCTACCTCCGGCGGGGGCGGCGGTCCCGCCTCTCTAGTCTTT
TRBV7-8	TRBJ1-4	-	many	CASSPLGATNEKLFF	TGTGCCAGCAGCCCTTTGGGCGCAACTAATGAAAAACTGTTTTTT
TRBV7-6	TRBJ2-3	-	many	CASSLVPGLSTDTQYF	TGTGCCAGCAGCTTAGTGCCGGGACTGAGCACAGATACGCAGTATTTT